This T cell receptor (beta chain) derives from a study of T cell repertoires in cytomegalovirus infection. Trimming took off 9 bases at V and 2 bases at J, with 12 bases between the two ends. This CDR3 region has 13 residues. A single record per CDR3 protein comes from TCRdb applying MiXCR to the reads. The data show hundreds of thousands of distinct CDR3 sequences, about 29% seen once. This clonotype was found many times. The antigen remains unidentified. The chain is built from TRBV12-3 or TRBV12-4 and TRBJ2-3, with a weak D call TRBD2 (5 bases). Sequenced here: cultured PBMCs, sampled from culture after CMV antigen stimulation. The sequence came from a human donor in good health (CMV status not recorded). Some clones in this sample may be carry-over from other donors' samples. The DNA of the CDR3 is TGTGCCAGACCACGGACTCACACAGATACGCAGTATTTT. Its protein is CARPRTHTDTQYF.